Following are 10 T cell receptor beta chains from one sample sequenced in a study of glioma-infiltrating T cells. Using RNA template, CDR3s of TCR alpha and beta were amplified with iRepertoire arm-PCR. MiXCR was run by TCRdb on the multiplex PCR reads, yielding one entry per CDR3 protein. The sample lists around 190,000 distinct CDR3 sequences; over 25% were seen once. Sequencing was done on a sample of glioma tissue, nonneoplastic brain tissue, or PBMCs (not recorded which). The source of these receptors is a human donor with low-grade glioma or glioblastoma, undergoing nonglioma brain surgery, or in good health (not recorded which).

This clonotype showed up many times. The chain employs TRBV5-8 and TRBJ2-6; TRBD1 matches 9 bases. Germline V gene sequence: CDR1 SGHTS, CDR2 YDEGEE. The CDR3 totals 15 residues. V lost 6 bases and J lost 2; bases outside the gene matches: 3. In nucleotides, the CDR3 is TGTGCCAGCAACGACAGGGGGGCTGGGGCCAACGTCCTGACTTTC. Protein product: CASNDRGAGANVLTF.

This clonotype was found many times. V and J are TRBV28 and TRBJ2-7, with 10 bases lining up with TRBD1. V dropped 6 bases and J dropped 6; count of bases not matched to a gene: 5. Germline assignment: CDR1 MDHEN and CDR2 SYDVKM. The CDR3 totals 13 residues. CDR3 coding DNA: TGTGCCAGCAGACCGGGACAGGGGCCCGAGCAGTACTTC. Its protein product is CASRPGQGPEQYF.

This clonotype was counted at least ten times. The CDR3 DNA sequence: TGTGCCACCTTACATCGGCGGGCATACGAGCAGTACTTC. This codes for CATLHRRAYEQYF. The genes are TRBV24-1 and TRBJ2-7, with D possibly being TRBD2 (5 bases). V shed 9 bases and J shed 4 bases, with 15 bases lying between them. Per germline, CDR1 KGHDR and CDR2 SFDVKD. CDR3 length: 13 amino acids.

This sequence joins TRBV18 and TRBJ2-7; a weak D match, TRBD1 (6 bases). The CDR3 length is 14 residues. V lost 3 bases, J lost 2 bases, and 11 bases lay in between. The germline V gene encodes CDR1 KGHSH and CDR2 LQKENI. The CDR3 DNA sequence: TGTGCCAGCTCACCCTGGGGGCAGACCTACGAGCAGTACTTC. Encoded protein: CASSPWGQTYEQYF.

For this clonotype: A much more abundant neighbour one base away suggests this may be a read error. The rearrangement joins TRBV5-4 to TRBJ1-2; D is unresolved. CDR1 is SGHNT, CDR2 YYREEE, per germline (reference sequence). CDR3 length: 12 residues. Written as DNA, the CDR3 is TGTGCCAGCAGATTGGATAAAGAAGGCTACACCTTC. Residues: CASRLDKEGYTF.

The table lists this clonotype with a few counts. A read error is possible here, since a much larger clone lies one base away. The CDR3 region is CASSLMEQGDTEAFF. CDR3 nucleotides: TGTGCCAGCTCACTAATGGAACAGGGTGACACTGAAGCTTTCTTT. The chain links TRBV18 to TRBJ1-1; D perhaps matches TRBD1 (6 bases). The germline V gene has CDR1 KGHSH and CDR2 LQKENI. V was shortened by 4 bases and J by 3 bases, with 15 bases between the two germline ends. The CDR3 has 15 residues.

This clonotype was detected many times. V and J are TRBV27 and TRBJ2-7; D remains unclear. Trimming removed 3 bases at V and 3 bases at J, with 9 bases between. The CDR3 length is 13 residues. Per germline, CDR1 MNHEY and CDR2 SMNVEV (reference sequence). The CDR3 protein is CASSFIGNYEQYF. The CDR3 nucleotides read TGTGCCAGCAGTTTTATTGGGAACTACGAGCAGTACTTC.

About this clonotype itself: It may be a read error: a sequence one base away is much more abundant. The gene calls are TRBV5-1 and TRBJ2-1; weak D call: TRBD2 (5 bases). From germline, CDR1 is SGHRS and CDR2 YFSETQ. The CDR3 consists of 17 residues. CDR3 bases: TGCGCCAGCAGCTTGGTTGGGGTAGAGGGCTCCTACAATAAGCAGTTCTTC. Its translation: CASSLVGVEGSYNKQFF.

The chain links TRBV12-3 or TRBV12-4 to TRBJ2-3; a weak D match, TRBD2 (5 bases). The CDR3 has 13 amino acids. Trimming removed 1 base from V and 11 bases from J, with 13 bases in between. CDR3 coding DNA: TGTGCCAGCAGTTTAGAAACGGGAACCGAGCAGTATTTT. This translates into CASSLETGTEQYF.

In the case of this clonotype: Relative to the germline gene, one junction end is altered; a read error may explain this. J is TRBJ2-7 and V is TRBV27; D may be TRBD1 (5 bases). CDR3 length: 14 residues. Germline V gene sequence: CDR1 MNHEY, CDR2 SMNVEV (reference sequence). This CDR3 reads CASSDWGPIYEQYF. DNA of the CDR3: TGTGCCAGCAGTGATTGGGGCCCCATCTACGAGCAATACTTC.